The rows below give T cell receptor beta chains drawn from one sample of a study of T cell responses to AZD1222 COVID-19 vaccine. Data came from immunoSEQ multiplex PCR; TCRdb stores just in-frame clones and leaves some out. The repertoire includes 90,000 to 120,000 clones, approximately 90% of them detected once, and about 5% sits in the top ten. Here the sequenced sample was peripheral blood, taken 28 days after the second AZD1222 dose. These TCRs come from an adult who received the AZD1222 COVID-19 vaccine. Both conserved end residues are part of each CDR3. The D gene is left open where the match is weak. Size is omitted from some rows. Given values are once, few, many or a class for expanded clones.

size,D,V,J,DNA,CDR3
-,-,TRBV6-5,TRBJ2-7,TGTGCCAGCATCCCAACTGGCAGACAAACCTACGAGCAGTACTTC,CASIPTGRQTYEQYF
-,-,TRBV2,TRBJ2-5,TGTGCCACCACGGAGACCCAGTACTTC,CATTETQYF
-,TRBD2,TRBV7-9,TRBJ2-1,TGTGCCAGCAGCTTCCCTAGCGGGGGGGCCTCCTACAATGAGCAGTTCTTC,CASSFPSGGASYNEQFF
-,-,TRBV29-1,TRBJ1-2,TGCAGCGTTGCAGGGGTAGGGTCCCCCTATGGCTACACCTTC,CSVAGVGSPYGYTF
-,-,TRBV19,TRBJ1-5,TGTGCCAGTAGTATCGCGCCCAATAGCAATCAGCCCCAGCATTTT,CASSIAPNSNQPQHF
-,-,TRBV10-3,TRBJ1-1,TGTGCCATCAGTGAGAGGGGACTGGTGAACACTGAAGCTTTCTTT,CAISERGLVNTEAFF
-,-,TRBV18,TRBJ1-6,TGTGCCAGCTCCACGACAGATAATAATTCACCCCTCCACTTT,CASSTTDNNSPLHF
-,TRBD2,TRBV11-3,TRBJ2-1,TGTGCCAGCAGCTTCCGAGCGGGGGGAGAGCAGTTCTTC,CASSFRAGGEQFF
-,-,TRBV6-5,TRBJ2-1,TGTGCCAGCAACCGGGGGGCGCTCGATGAGCAGTTCTTC,CASNRGALDEQFF
-,-,TRBV19,TRBJ2-2,TGTGCCAGTAGTATACTGGCAGGGAACACCGGGGAGCTGTTTTTT,CASSILAGNTGELFF
-,-,TRBV20-1,TRBJ2-5,TGCAGTGCTAGAGAGGTTGAGACCCAGTACTTC,CSAREVETQYF
-,-,TRBV27,TRBJ1-6,TGTGCCAGCAGTTACACCTATAATTCACCCCTCCACTTT,CASSYTYNSPLHF
-,TRBD1,TRBV6-5,TRBJ2-3,TGTGCCAGCAGTTACCGGCAGGGGGCCTCAGATACGCAGTATTTT,CASSYRQGASDTQYF
-,-,TRBV6-5,TRBJ1-1,TGTGCCAGCAGTTACCGGGCTCGGGGGCTGAACACTGAAGCTTTCTTT,CASSYRARGLNTEAFF
-,-,TRBV5-6,TRBJ1-5,TGTGCCAGCAGCTTGAGGGGGGCTAGTGACCAGCCCCAGCATTTT,CASSLRGASDQPQHF
-,-,TRBV3-1/TRBV3-2,TRBJ2-1,TGTGCCAGCGGGCGTTTCGCGAAGGGTGAGCAGTTCTTC,CASGRFAKGEQFF
-,TRBD2,TRBV19,TRBJ2-3,TGTGCCAGTAGCAGATACCCGACTAGCGGGGGGGCAACAGATACGCAGTATTTT,CASSRYPTSGGATDTQYF
once,-,TRBV7-2,TRBJ1-5,TGTGCCAGCAGCCCCCAGGGCAGCGTTAATCAGCCCCAGCATTTT,CASSPQGSVNQPQHF
-,-,TRBV3-1/TRBV3-2,TRBJ1-5,TGTGCCAGCAGCTCCACAAGCAATCAGCCCCAGCATTTT,CASSSTSNQPQHF
-,TRBD2,TRBV6-5,TRBJ2-5,TGTGCCAGCAGTCGGACTAGCGGGCAAGAGACCCAGTACTTC,CASSRTSGQETQYF
once,TRBD1,TRBV3-1/TRBV3-2,TRBJ2-1,TGTGCCAGCAGCCAGGACAGGGTATCGCTGATGTCTGAGCAGTTCTTC,CASSQDRVSLMSEQFF
-,-,TRBV6-6,TRBJ2-7,TGTGCCAGCAGTTACGAGGCAGCCTACGAGCAGTACTTC,CASSYEAAYEQYF
-,-,TRBV5-1,TRBJ1-2,TGCGCCAGCAGCTTGGAGACGGGAGGTCCTAACTATGGCTACACCTTC,CASSLETGGPNYGYTF
-,-,TRBV21-1,TRBJ1-1,TGTGCCAGCAGCAAAAGGGTAGGGGGGGCGCCTATCACTGAAGCTTTCTTT,CASSKRVGGAPITEAFF
-,-,TRBV7-2,TRBJ2-3,TGTGCCAGCAACATGATCACAGATACGCAGTATTTT,CASNMITDTQYF
-,TRBD1,TRBV5-6,TRBJ1-1,TGTGCCAGCATCTATACGGGGGGGACAGGAGAAGCTTTCTTT,CASIYTGGTGEAFF
-,TRBD1,TRBV5-1,TRBJ1-1,TGCGCCAGCAGCGGGGGGACAGATAACACTGAAGCTTTCTTT,CASSGGTDNTEAFF
-,-,TRBV24-1,TRBJ1-3,TGTGCCACCAGTTTCGGGCCGAATCCGGCTGGAAACACCATATATTTT,CATSFGPNPAGNTIYF
-,-,TRBV28,TRBJ2-7,TGTGCCAGCAGCCTAACCGGGATCGAGCAGTACTTC,CASSLTGIEQYF
-,-,TRBV28,TRBJ1-1,TGTGCCAGCAATTCGTTTCGCGGACACAATGAAGCTTTCTTT,CASNSFRGHNEAFF
-,TRBD1,TRBV7-8,TRBJ1-1,TGTGCCAGCAGCCATCCAGGGGGCTTGGGCACTGAAGCTTTCTTT,CASSHPGGLGTEAFF
-,-,TRBV19,TRBJ1-1,TGTGCCAGTAGTATCGGCAGGATGGAAGCTTTCTTT,CASSIGRMEAFF
-,TRBD1,TRBV7-2,TRBJ1-5,TGTGCCAGCAGCCAATTGACAGGGGATCAGCCCCAGCATTTT,CASSQLTGDQPQHF
once,-,TRBV21-1,TRBJ2-5,TGTGCCAGCAGCAACGAAGGGCAATCCGGGACTAGCGGGGGAGGGGAGACCCAGTACTTC,CASSNEGQSGTSGGGETQYF
-,-,TRBV3-1/TRBV3-2,TRBJ1-3,TGTGCCAGCAGCCAAGAACAAGTCTCTGGAAACACCATATATTTT,CASSQEQVSGNTIYF
-,-,TRBV18,TRBJ1-5,TGTGCCAGCTCACCTCGGCGGGGAAATCAGCCCCAGCATTTT,CASSPRRGNQPQHF
-,-,TRBV12-3/TRBV12-4,TRBJ1-1,TGTGCCACCGTAAGGGGTGCGAGCACTGAAGCTTTCTTT,CATVRGASTEAFF
-,-,TRBV2,TRBJ2-5,TGTGCCAGCAACCGAAATTTGGCTATTGGGGAGACCCAGTACTTC,CASNRNLAIGETQYF
-,-,TRBV6-2/TRBV6-3,TRBJ2-3,TGTGCCAGCAGTTACTCTTTGGTCACAGATACGCAGTATTTT,CASSYSLVTDTQYF
-,-,TRBV10-1,TRBJ1-5,TGCGCCAGCCCGCTACAGGCGCTTATTTCTCAGCCCCAGCATTTT,CASPLQALISQPQHF
-,-,TRBV11-2,TRBJ2-1,TGTGCCAGCAGCTTAGATCTAGTTTTTTCCTACAATGAGCAGTTCTTC,CASSLDLVFSYNEQFF
-,TRBD1,TRBV4-3,TRBJ1-5,TGCGCCAGCAGCCCGGACAGGGAGAATCAGCCCCAGCATTTT,CASSPDRENQPQHF
-,TRBD1,TRBV4-3,TRBJ2-1,TGCGCCAGCAGCCAGGCTCGACAGGGGGCGTATGAGCAGTTCTTC,CASSQARQGAYEQFF
-,-,TRBV5-1,TRBJ1-1,TGCGCCAGCAGCTTGGAGGGAACTGAAGCTTTCTTT,CASSLEGTEAFF
-,TRBD1,TRBV19,TRBJ1-2,TGTGCCAGTAGTATAGGTCGACAGGGGAACTATGGCTACACCTTC,CASSIGRQGNYGYTF
-,-,TRBV24-1,TRBJ1-5,TGTGCCACCAGTGATACGTCCAGGGCCCAGCATTTT,CATSDTSRAQHF